This TCR beta chain was recorded in a study of beta chain features in type 1 diabetes. This clone was seen a handful of times. This CDR3 is built from 15 residues. V lost 0 bases to trimming and J lost 3 bases, with 10 bases between them. Germline CDR1 and CDR2: LGHNA and YSLEER. What was sequenced were expressed TCRB transcripts, since all of the isolated RNA had been reverse transcribed. Generated by immunoSEQ multiplex PCR, the TCRdb table keeps only in-frame clones and is missing some. The sample yields 620,000 or so clones, roughly 16% seen once. This TCR came from a man younger than 35 in good health. The sequencing sample was made of naive CD4+ T cells from blood. V gene TRBV4-3 combines with J gene TRBJ2-3; D not certain. CDR3 in DNA: TGCGCCAGCAGCCAAGATTGGCAGATTACAGATACGCAGTATTTT. It translates to CASSQDWQITDTQYF.